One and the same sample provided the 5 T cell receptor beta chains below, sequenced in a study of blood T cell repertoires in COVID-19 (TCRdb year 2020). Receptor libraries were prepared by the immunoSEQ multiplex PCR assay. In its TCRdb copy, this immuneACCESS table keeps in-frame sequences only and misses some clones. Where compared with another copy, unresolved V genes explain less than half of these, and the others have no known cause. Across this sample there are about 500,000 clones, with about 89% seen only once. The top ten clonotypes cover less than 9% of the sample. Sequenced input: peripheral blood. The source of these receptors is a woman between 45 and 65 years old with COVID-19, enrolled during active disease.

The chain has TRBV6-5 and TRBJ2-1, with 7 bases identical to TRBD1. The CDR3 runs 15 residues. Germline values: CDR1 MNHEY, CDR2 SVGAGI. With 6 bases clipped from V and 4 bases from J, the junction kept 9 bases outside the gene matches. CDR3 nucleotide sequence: TGTGCCAGCAGCCGTAGGGACAGCCGATACAATGAGCAGTTCTTC. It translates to CASSRRDSRYNEQFF.

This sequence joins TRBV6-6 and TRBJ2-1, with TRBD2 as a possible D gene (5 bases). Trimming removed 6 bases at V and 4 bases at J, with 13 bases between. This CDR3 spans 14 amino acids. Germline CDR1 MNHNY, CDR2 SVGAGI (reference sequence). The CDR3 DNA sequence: TGTGCCAGCAGCTCGACTACCAAATACAATGAGCAGTTCTTC. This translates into CASSSTTKYNEQFF.

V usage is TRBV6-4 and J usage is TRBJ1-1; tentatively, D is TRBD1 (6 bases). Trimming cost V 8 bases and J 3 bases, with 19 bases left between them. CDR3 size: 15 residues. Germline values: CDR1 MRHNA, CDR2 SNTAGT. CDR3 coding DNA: TGTGCCAGCTTCCAACGGGGACAACCTTACACTGAAGCTTTCTTT. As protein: CASFQRGQPYTEAFF.

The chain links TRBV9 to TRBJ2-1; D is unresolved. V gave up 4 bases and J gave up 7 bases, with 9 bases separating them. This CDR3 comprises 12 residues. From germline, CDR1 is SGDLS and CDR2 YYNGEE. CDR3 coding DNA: TGTGCCAGCAGCCCCACTTTAAATGAGCAGTTCTTC. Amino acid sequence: CASSPTLNEQFF.

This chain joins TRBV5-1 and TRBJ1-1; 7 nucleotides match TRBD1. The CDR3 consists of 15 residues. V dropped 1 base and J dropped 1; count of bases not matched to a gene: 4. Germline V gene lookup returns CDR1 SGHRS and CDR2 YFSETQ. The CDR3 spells CASSLLDRTNTEAFF. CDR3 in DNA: TGCGCCAGCAGCTTGTTGGACAGGACGAACACTGAAGCTTTCTTT.